These 13 T cell receptor beta chains came from one sample sequenced in a study of Ad26.COV2.S vaccination and SARS-CoV-2 variants. Treatment in this sample: roughly 20 received Ad26.COV2.S at low or high dose, single or two shots; several received placebo; per-sample allocation not given. Sampling was done on day 63 after the first vaccine or placebo injection. Sequencing was performed with immunoSEQ multiplex PCR; in TCRdb, only in-frame clones are kept and a portion is missing. The sample lists around 340,000 clones, less than 90% occurring once. The sequences come from peripheral blood, collected in a trial of Ad26.COV2.S vaccine versus placebo. Receptors were obtained from a person aged 18 to 65 who received the Ad26.COV2.S COVID-19 vaccine or a placebo.

This clone was observed a handful of times. The V gene is TRBV6-5, the J gene TRBJ2-7; either TRBD1 or TRBD2 may supply D (6 bases each). CDR3 length: 15 residues. Trimming took 7 bases from V and 2 from J, leaving 18 bases between them. Germline assignment: CDR1 MNHEY and CDR2 SVGAGI. The DNA for the CDR3 is TGTGCCAGCACCGGGGGCCCCCTCAGTCCCTACGAGCAGTACTTC. This gives the protein CASTGGPLSPYEQYF.

V and J are TRBV7-3 and TRBJ2-2, with TRBD2 matching over 14 bases. V shed 5 bases and J 5 bases; nucleotides not matched to a gene: 7. This CDR3 comprises 17 residues. Germline V CDR1 and CDR2: SGHTA, FQGTGA. CDR3 bases: TGTGCCAGCAGCCCGGGACTAGCGGGAGTGGGGACCGGGGAGCTGTTTTTT. It yields the protein CASSPGLAGVGTGELFF.

Notes on this clone: A read error may explain this, as a much larger clone is one base away. The chain links TRBV6-2 or TRBV6-3 to TRBJ1-1, with unresolved D. Germline lookup yields CDR1 MNHEY and CDR2 SVGEGT. This CDR3 region has 13 residues. Between the trimmed V and J ends, which lost 2 bases and 1 base, there was a span of 5 bases. CDR3 in amino acids: CASSYRGNTEAFF. CDR3 DNA sequence: TGTGCCAGCAGTTACCGGGGGAACACTGAAGCTTTCTTT.

The rearrangement uses TRBV6-6 and TRBJ1-6, with 9 bases aligning to TRBD1. The germline gives CDR1 MNHNY, CDR2 SVGAGI (reference sequence). The V gene end was trimmed by 5 bases and the J gene end by 9 bases; junction bases not matched to a gene: 5. This CDR3 region has 14 residues. The CDR3 here is CASSRTGERSPLHF. The DNA for the CDR3 is TGTGCCAGCAGTCGGACAGGGGAACGTTCACCCCTCCACTTT.

The rearrangement uses TRBV18 and TRBJ1-1; no firm D call. The CDR3 is 15 residues long. V dropped 6 bases and J dropped 3 bases, with 17 bases sitting between them. Germline loops: CDR1 KGHSH, CDR2 LQKENI. CDR3 DNA: TGTGCCAGCTCGCTACCCTCGAACACTTACACTGAAGCTTTCTTT. Translating gives CASSLPSNTYTEAFF.

V is TRBV27 and J is TRBJ1-1, with 8 bases fitting TRBD1. CDR1 and CDR2 from the germline V gene are MNHEY and SMNVEV (reference sequence). J was trimmed by 5 bases and V by 3 bases; bases with no gene match: 5. The CDR3 sequence is 14 residues long. The CDR3 region is CASSFRTGGTEAFF. As DNA, the CDR3 is TGTGCCAGCAGTTTCCGTACAGGGGGTACTGAAGCTTTCTTT.

The chain has TRBV7-9 and TRBJ2-3; TRBD2 might be the D (5 bases). V lost 5 bases and J lost 5, with 8 bases in between. The CDR3 has 12 amino acids. Germline V gene data show CDR1 as SEHNR and CDR2 as FQNEAQ (reference sequence). CDR3 nucleotide sequence: TGTGCCAGCAGCGACGAGGGAGATACGCAGTATTTT. Encoded protein: CASSDEGDTQYF.

This clone was seen once. V is TRBV9 and J is TRBJ2-3; the D is unclear. The CDR3 is made up of 13 amino acids. Germline V gene lookup returns CDR1 SGDLS and CDR2 YYNGEE. Deletions cut 9 bases from V and 5 bases from J, with 16 bases between. CDR3 residues: CATEKVTVDTQYF. Written as DNA, the CDR3 is TGTGCCACCGAGAAAGTGACGGTAGATACGCAGTATTTT.

This sequence joins TRBV6-2 or TRBV6-3 and TRBJ2-7, with 10 positions matching TRBD1. The CDR3 sequence is 17 residues long. The trim removed 4 bases at V and 1 base at J, leaving 10 bases unmatched. Germline V gene lookup returns CDR1 MNHEY and CDR2 SVGEGT. The CDR3 sequence: CASSFLQGQGISYEQYF. The CDR3 region has the DNA TGTGCCAGCAGTTTCTTACAGGGACAGGGGATTTCCTACGAGCAGTACTTC.

Notes on this clone: The sample holds other DNA sequences that translate to the same CDR3. The rearrangement joins TRBV7-2 to TRBJ2-1, with a possible D match to TRBD2 (5 bases). Trimming removed 5 bases from V and 9 bases from J, with 14 bases in between. CDR3 size: 13 residues. Germline V lookup: CDR1 SGHTA, CDR2 FQGNSA. The CDR3 spells CASSLGGLGEQFF. CDR3 coding DNA: TGTGCCAGCAGCCTCGGCGGGCTTGGTGAGCAGTTCTTC. The full variable domain, its missing parts supplied by reference TRBV7-2 and TRBJ2-1, is GAGVSQSPSNKVTEKGKDVELRCDPISGHTALYWYRQSLGQGLEFLIYFQGNSAPDKSGLPSDRFSAERTGGSVSTLTIQRTQQEDSAVYLCASSLGGLGEQFFGPGTRLTVL.

V gene TRBV25-1 combines with J gene TRBJ1-4, with D perhaps TRBD1 (5 bases). Trimming shortened V by 2 bases and J by 7 bases, and 20 bases separated the two germline ends. CDR1 is MGHDK, CDR2 SYGVNS, per germline. The CDR3 has 17 residues. In DNA, the CDR3 is TGTGCCAGCAGTGAAGGGAGGAGTGCAGGGCTCAGTGAAAAACTGTTTTTT. Translated, it gives CASSEGRSAGLSEKLFF. The whole variable domain, filled in from reference TRBV25-1 and TRBJ1-4, reads EADIYQTPRYLVIGTGKKITLECSQTMGHDKMYWYQQDPGMELHLIHYSYGVNSTEKGDLSSESTVSRIRTEHFPLTLESARPSHTSQYLCASSEGRSAGLSEKLFFGSGTQLSVL.

V usage is TRBV30 and J usage is TRBJ1-4; D is perhaps TRBD1 (5 bases). The V end lost 2 bases, the J end lost 8 bases, and 15 bases lay between the germline ends. CDR1 is GTSNPN and CDR2 is SVGIG in the germline V gene (reference sequence). CDR3 length: 14 residues. The DNA for the CDR3 is TGTGCCTGGAGTTCGAGGGGCCTTGGAGAAAAACTGTTTTTT. Translated, it gives CAWSSRGLGEKLFF.

The chain joins TRBV4-1 to TRBJ2-3; no definite D call. The germline CDR1 and CDR2 sequences are MGHRA and YSYEKL. The length of the CDR3 is 14 residues. Trimming removed 1 base at V and 4 bases at J, with 9 bases between. As DNA, the CDR3 is TGCGCCAGCAGCCAAGTCCCGGTGGCAGATACGCAGTATTTT. It is translated as CASSQVPVADTQYF.